A selection of T cell receptor beta chains follows, all from one sample in a study of blood T cell repertoires in COVID-19. The data were produced by immunoSEQ multiplex PCR, yet TCRdb's version contains in-frame clones alone and is incomplete. The sample has around 140,000 clones, around 90% seen once. The sample comprised peripheral blood. These receptors originate from a woman between 55 and 75 years old with acute or convalescent COVID-19. The CDR3 runs from the conserved cysteine through the conserved F or W. D genes are given only for firm matches. Expanded clones get a size class; other rows say once, few or many, or leave the size out.

- TRBJ1-3 TRBV5-4 TRBD1 CASRDTGVGGNTIYF TGTGCCAGCAGGGATACAGGGGTCGGTGGAAACACCATATATTTT
- TRBJ1-2 TRBV4-1 - CASSQDLRLRGEDYGYTF TGCGCCAGCAGCCAAGATCTGAGACTTCGCGGGGAGGACTATGGCTACACCTTC
- TRBJ2-2 TRBV19 TRBD2 CASSRGGTNTGELFF TGTGCCAGTAGTAGGGGAGGGACGAACACCGGGGAGCTGTTTTTT
- TRBJ1-1 TRBV7-9 - CASSVDMNTEAFF TGTGCCAGCAGCGTAGACATGAACACTGAAGCTTTCTTT
- TRBJ1-5 TRBV4-3 TRBD1 CASSQALGTGRDSNQPQHF TGCGCCAGCAGCCAAGCCCTCGGGACAGGGCGGGATAGCAATCAGCCCCAGCATTTT
- TRBJ2-2 TRBV21-1 - CASSKGQGAIGELFF TGTGCCAGCAGCAAAGGGCAGGGGGCTATCGGGGAGCTGTTTTTT
- TRBJ2-2 TRBV7-3 TRBD2 CASSRSGGGNTGELFF TGTGCCAGCAGCCGTAGCGGGGGCGGCAACACCGGGGAGCTGTTTTTT
- TRBJ1-2 TRBV11-2 TRBD1 CASSLLKGQGHYGYTF TGTGCCAGCAGCTTATTAAAGGGACAGGGCCACTATGGCTACACCTTC
few TRBJ1-5 TRBV10-3 - CAINGGESQPQHF TGTGCCATCAACGGCGGAGAAAGTCAGCCCCAGCATTTT
once TRBJ2-7 TRBV7-9 TRBD2 CASSWEGLSTSYEQYF TGTGCCAGCAGCTGGGAGGGACTGTCTACTTCCTACGAGCAGTACTTC
- TRBJ1-4 TRBV18 TRBD1 CASSSGGGEEKLFF TGTGCCAGCTCATCCGGAGGGGGCGAAGAAAAACTGTTTTTT
- TRBJ2-1 TRBV19 TRBD2 CASSLTSGGHNEQFF TGTGCCAGTAGTTTGACTAGCGGGGGGCACAATGAGCAGTTCTTC